The rows below give T cell receptor beta chains drawn from one sample of a study of glioma-infiltrating T cells after dendritic cell vaccination. Generated by immunoSEQ multiplex PCR, the TCRdb table keeps only in-frame clones and is missing some. The sample shows about 65,000 clones, approximately 86% of them seen only once. The material was blood, obtained after dendritic cell vaccination. These receptors were taken from a human donor with glioblastoma. Both conserved end residues are part of each CDR3. D genes are given only for firm matches. The size entry is marked missing in some rows and otherwise reads once, few, many or a size class.

j_gene: TRBJ2-7
abundance: NA
v_gene: TRBV6-1
d_gene: NA
CDR3nt: TGTGCCAGCAGTGAAATGGGCCTACCAACCTACGAGCAGTACTTC
CDR3aa: CASSEMGLPTYEQYF

j_gene: TRBJ1-2
abundance: NA
v_gene: TRBV9
d_gene: TRBD1
CDR3nt: TGTGCCAGCAGCGGCCGACAGGGAAACTATGGCTACACCTTC
CDR3aa: CASSGRQGNYGYTF

j_gene: TRBJ2-3
abundance: NA
v_gene: TRBV5-1
d_gene: TRBD2
CDR3nt: TGCGCCAGCAGACCCGGACTAGCGGGAGGCACAGATACGCAGTATTTT
CDR3aa: CASRPGLAGGTDTQYF

j_gene: TRBJ1-3
abundance: NA
v_gene: TRBV7-2
d_gene: NA
CDR3nt: TGTGCCAGCAGCGCCGACATAAAGGCTGGAAACACCATATATTTT
CDR3aa: CASSADIKAGNTIYF

j_gene: TRBJ1-5
abundance: NA
v_gene: TRBV5-8
d_gene: NA
CDR3nt: TGTGCCAGCAGCCGGGACTCATTGGGTCAGCCCCAGCATTTT
CDR3aa: CASSRDSLGQPQHF

j_gene: TRBJ1-4
abundance: NA
v_gene: TRBV2
d_gene: NA
CDR3nt: TGTGCCAGCAGTGTCCTAGCCCAACGTGCCCGAAAACTGTTTTTT
CDR3aa: CASSVLAQRARKLFF

j_gene: TRBJ2-2
abundance: NA
v_gene: TRBV20-1
d_gene: NA
CDR3nt: TGCAGTGCTAGACGGACCGGGGAGCTGTTTTTT
CDR3aa: CSARRTGELFF

j_gene: TRBJ1-6
abundance: NA
v_gene: TRBV30
d_gene: NA
CDR3nt: TGTGCCTGGATTAGAGAGGAGAATTCACCCCTCCACTTT
CDR3aa: CAWIREENSPLHF

j_gene: TRBJ2-5
abundance: NA
v_gene: TRBV18
d_gene: NA
CDR3nt: TGTGCCAGCTCACCATTGTCGCGGGTTTTAGGGGAGACCCAGTACTTC
CDR3aa: CASSPLSRVLGETQYF

j_gene: TRBJ1-1
abundance: NA
v_gene: TRBV10-3
d_gene: NA
CDR3nt: TGTGCCATCAGTTTACGGGGTGACACTGAAGCTTTCTTT
CDR3aa: CAISLRGDTEAFF

j_gene: TRBJ2-3
abundance: NA
v_gene: TRBV10-3
d_gene: NA
CDR3nt: TGTGCCATCAGTGAGTCGGCTACCCCAGGGGTGGGGGCGCAGTATTTT
CDR3aa: CAISESATPGVGAQYF

j_gene: TRBJ2-1
abundance: once
v_gene: TRBV7-2
d_gene: NA
CDR3nt: TGTGCCAGCAGCCAGGGGGGCAGGGGGTTCTACAATGAGCAGTTCTTC
CDR3aa: CASSQGGRGFYNEQFF

j_gene: TRBJ2-2
abundance: NA
v_gene: TRBV2
d_gene: NA
CDR3nt: TGTGCCAGCAGTGAAGTAAGGACAACCACCGGGGAGCTGTTTTTT
CDR3aa: CASSEVRTTTGELFF

j_gene: TRBJ1-5
abundance: NA
v_gene: TRBV18
d_gene: TRBD1
CDR3nt: TGTGCCAGCTCACAACAGGGGGCAATCCAGCCCCAGCATTTT
CDR3aa: CASSQQGAIQPQHF

j_gene: TRBJ2-1
abundance: NA
v_gene: TRBV5-4
d_gene: TRBD2
CDR3nt: TGTGCCAGCAGCTTAGGCGGGAGGGGAACCTACAATGAGCAGTTCTTC
CDR3aa: CASSLGGRGTYNEQFF

j_gene: TRBJ1-1
abundance: NA
v_gene: TRBV15
d_gene: TRBD1
CDR3nt: TGTGCCACCAGCAGAACAGGGGACCCTGAAGCTTTCTTT
CDR3aa: CATSRTGDPEAFF

j_gene: TRBJ2-3
abundance: NA
v_gene: TRBV25-1
d_gene: NA
CDR3nt: TGTGCCAGCAGTGACCCCGGCGAGCGGGCAACAGATACGCAGTATTTT
CDR3aa: CASSDPGERATDTQYF

j_gene: TRBJ1-5
abundance: NA
v_gene: TRBV6-5
d_gene: TRBD1
CDR3nt: TGTGCCAGCAGCGCCAGGGGGGGCAATCAGCCCCAGCATTTT
CDR3aa: CASSARGGNQPQHF

j_gene: TRBJ2-7
abundance: NA
v_gene: TRBV6-6
d_gene: TRBD2
CDR3nt: TGTGCCAGCAGAACCGGGACTAGCGGGAGTGGGGAGCAGTACTTC
CDR3aa: CASRTGTSGSGEQYF

j_gene: TRBJ1-5
abundance: NA
v_gene: TRBV29-1
d_gene: TRBD1
CDR3nt: TGCAGCGTTGGGACAGGGGGTATAGATCAGCCCCAGCATTTT
CDR3aa: CSVGTGGIDQPQHF

j_gene: TRBJ2-7
abundance: NA
v_gene: TRBV6-6
d_gene: NA
CDR3nt: TGTGCCAGCAGCACAAGGGGCCAGGGCTACGAGCAGTACTTC
CDR3aa: CASSTRGQGYEQYF

j_gene: TRBJ2-2
abundance: NA
v_gene: TRBV10-1
d_gene: TRBD2
CDR3nt: TGCGCCAGCAGTGACTCACTAGCGGGGGGAAACACCGGGGAGCTGTTTTTT
CDR3aa: CASSDSLAGGNTGELFF

j_gene: TRBJ2-2
abundance: NA
v_gene: TRBV10-3
d_gene: TRBD2
CDR3nt: TGTGCCATCGCCGGGACTACGGTGAACACCGGGGAGCTGTTTTTT
CDR3aa: CAIAGTTVNTGELFF

j_gene: TRBJ1-1
abundance: once
v_gene: TRBV7-9
d_gene: NA
CDR3nt: TGTGCCAGCAGCTTAGAAGGGGGTTGGAACACTGAAGCTTTCTTT
CDR3aa: CASSLEGGWNTEAFF

j_gene: TRBJ1-2
abundance: NA
v_gene: TRBV27
d_gene: TRBD1
CDR3nt: TGTGCCAGCAGATCGGGACAGGGGGCGATAGGCTACACCTTC
CDR3aa: CASRSGQGAIGYTF

j_gene: TRBJ2-7
abundance: NA
v_gene: TRBV7-7
d_gene: TRBD2
CDR3nt: TGTGCTAGCAGCCCAGCGGGAGTACACGAGCAGTACTTC
CDR3aa: CASSPAGVHEQYF

j_gene: TRBJ2-5
abundance: NA
v_gene: TRBV25-1
d_gene: NA
CDR3nt: TGTGCCAGCAGTGAATCTGGGGCCCGGGCGGTGGAGACCCAGTACTTC
CDR3aa: CASSESGARAVETQYF

j_gene: TRBJ1-4
abundance: NA
v_gene: TRBV5-5
d_gene: TRBD1
CDR3nt: TGTGCCAGCAGCCTCGGACAGGGAGGAACTAATGAAAAACTGTTTTTT
CDR3aa: CASSLGQGGTNEKLFF

j_gene: TRBJ2-7
abundance: NA
v_gene: TRBV11-2
d_gene: TRBD1
CDR3nt: TGTGCCAGCAGCTTCACGGACAGGGACTCCTACGAGCAGTACTTC
CDR3aa: CASSFTDRDSYEQYF

j_gene: TRBJ2-6
abundance: NA
v_gene: TRBV9
d_gene: NA
CDR3nt: TGTGCCAGCAGCCACGAGGGTTCCTACTCTGGGGCCAACGTCCTGACTTTC
CDR3aa: CASSHEGSYSGANVLTF

j_gene: TRBJ2-5
abundance: NA
v_gene: TRBV5-1
d_gene: NA
CDR3nt: TGCGCCAGCAGCTTAGGCAGGAACCAAGAGACCCAGTACTTC
CDR3aa: CASSLGRNQETQYF

j_gene: TRBJ2-3
abundance: NA
v_gene: TRBV4-2
d_gene: TRBD1
CDR3nt: TGTGCCAGCAGCCAAGGCCCAGGGACAGCCCTCGCAGATACGCAGTATTTT
CDR3aa: CASSQGPGTALADTQYF

j_gene: TRBJ2-7
abundance: NA
v_gene: TRBV6-1
d_gene: NA
CDR3nt: TGTGCCAGCAGTGAACCTCCTGTGGAGGGCCAGGCCTTC
CDR3aa: CASSEPPVEGQAF

j_gene: TRBJ1-1
abundance: NA
v_gene: TRBV6-5
d_gene: NA
CDR3nt: TGTGCCAGCAGCCCGCCGGGGATGGGTACTGAAGCTTTCTTT
CDR3aa: CASSPPGMGTEAFF

j_gene: TRBJ2-3
abundance: once
v_gene: TRBV10-1
d_gene: NA
CDR3nt: TGCGCCAGCAGCAATGAACCGAGGGGGACAGATACGCAGTATTTT
CDR3aa: CASSNEPRGTDTQYF

j_gene: TRBJ1-5
abundance: NA
v_gene: TRBV5-4
d_gene: TRBD1
CDR3nt: TGTGCCAGCAGCTTGGGCCAGGGGGCAGATCAGCCCCAGCATTTT
CDR3aa: CASSLGQGADQPQHF

j_gene: TRBJ1-6
abundance: NA
v_gene: TRBV30
d_gene: NA
CDR3nt: TGTGCCTGGAGTGACGAAAAAGCACGGAGCCCTTTTAATTCACCCCTCCACTTT
CDR3aa: CAWSDEKARSPFNSPLHF

j_gene: TRBJ1-2
abundance: NA
v_gene: TRBV10-2
d_gene: TRBD1
CDR3nt: TGCGCCAGCAGTGGAAGGACAGGGGGCGATAACTATGGCTACACCTTC
CDR3aa: CASSGRTGGDNYGYTF

j_gene: TRBJ2-1
abundance: NA
v_gene: TRBV10-3
d_gene: TRBD2
CDR3nt: TGTGCCATCAGTGAGTCTCACCCAAGGACTAGCGCGCACAATGAGCAGTTCTTC
CDR3aa: CAISESHPRTSAHNEQFF

j_gene: TRBJ1-1
abundance: NA
v_gene: TRBV5-1
d_gene: TRBD1
CDR3nt: TGCGCCAGCAGCTTGGAGGGGGCAAGGTGGGTCACTGAAGCTTTCTTT
CDR3aa: CASSLEGARWVTEAFF

j_gene: TRBJ2-7
abundance: once
v_gene: TRBV7-8
d_gene: TRBD1
CDR3nt: TGTGCCAGCAGCTTAAGGGACGGGACAGCGTACGAGCAGTACTTC
CDR3aa: CASSLRDGTAYEQYF

j_gene: TRBJ1-1
abundance: NA
v_gene: TRBV7-2
d_gene: NA
CDR3nt: TGTGCCAGCAGCCCTGAATGGGGGCGCGGGACTGAAGCTTTCTTT
CDR3aa: CASSPEWGRGTEAFF

j_gene: TRBJ1-1
abundance: NA
v_gene: TRBV7-2
d_gene: TRBD1
CDR3nt: TGTGCCAGCAGCCCAGGACAGGGGCGCAGCAGTGAAGCTTTCTTT
CDR3aa: CASSPGQGRSSEAFF

j_gene: TRBJ1-1
abundance: NA
v_gene: TRBV20-1
d_gene: TRBD1
CDR3nt: TGCAGTGCACAGGGGTTGACTGAAGCTTTCTTT
CDR3aa: CSAQGLTEAFF

j_gene: TRBJ1-1
abundance: NA
v_gene: TRBV11-3
d_gene: TRBD1
CDR3nt: TGTGCCAGCAGCACGGGGACAGGAGGGGATAGCTCTGAAGCTTTCTTT
CDR3aa: CASSTGTGGDSSEAFF

j_gene: TRBJ1-2
abundance: once
v_gene: TRBV4-1
d_gene: NA
CDR3nt: TGCGCCAGCAGCCAAGCTGGAGTCAACTATGGCTACACCTTC
CDR3aa: CASSQAGVNYGYTF

j_gene: TRBJ1-1
abundance: once
v_gene: TRBV11-2
d_gene: NA
CDR3nt: TGTGCCAGCAGCACGTTCTCGGGTCCTTACACTGAAGCTTTCTTT
CDR3aa: CASSTFSGPYTEAFF

j_gene: TRBJ1-2
abundance: once
v_gene: TRBV27
d_gene: NA
CDR3nt: TGTGCCAGCAGTCCAACACAGGGCGGTGGCTACACCTTC
CDR3aa: CASSPTQGGGYTF